This section outlines one T cell receptor beta chain sequence together with its context. The record originates from a study of cytomegalovirus exposure and HLA in healthy donors. Germline V lookup: CDR1 MNHNS, CDR2 SASEGT. Unmatched junction bases numbered 4, after V lost 1 base and J lost 8 bases. The CDR3 is 16 amino acids. PCR amplification relied on 60 Vbeta primers (plus 13 Jbeta primers). Sequencing was performed with immunoSEQ multiplex PCR; in TCRdb, only in-frame clones are kept and a portion is missing. Its table lists roughly 100,000 clones. This sequence was found in a middle-aged man in good health and CMV-seronegative. The chain carries TRBV6-1 and TRBJ2-1; 14 bases are shared with TRBD2. What was sequenced was PBMCs. The CDR3 sequence is CASSEGLAGGPDEQFF. CDR3 nucleotide sequence: TGTGCCAGCAGTGAAGGACTAGCGGGGGGGCCGGATGAGCAGTTCTTC.